This is a list of T cell receptor beta chains from one sample in a study of T cells in Graves' hyperthyroidism and ophthalmopathy. TCRdb independently ran MiXCR on the multiplex PCR reads; one entry per CDR3 protein. The sample contains about 360,000 distinct CDR3 sequences, less than 15% of which appear only once. The sample comprised blood. All receptors come from a woman between 18 and 29 years old with Graves' hyperthyroidism. Both conserved end residues are trimmed from each CDR3. Size values are once, few and many counts, or a class for expanded clones, and some rows have none.

CDR3	V	J	size
ASSLRVVAKNIQY	TRBV7-6	TRBJ2-4	few
ASSQDGGKETQY	TRBV3-1	TRBJ2-5	-
SAPGDRAYEQY	TRBV20-1	TRBJ2-7	-
ASSQLSRGETQY	TRBV3-1	TRBJ2-5	many
ASSSRAPSNQPQH	TRBV6-2/TRBV6-3	TRBJ1-5	many
SARRLSSNTIY	TRBV20-1	TRBJ1-3	many
ASTATDTQY	TRBV28	TRBJ2-3	-
AISGSGQGEEKLF	TRBV10-3	TRBJ1-4	many
SARVSDPPYEQY	TRBV20-1	TRBJ2-7	-
SALSGNTIY	TRBV29-1	TRBJ1-3	few
ASSIVGKTGTQY	TRBV19	TRBJ2-5	-
SVEGTGGDYT	TRBV29-1	TRBJ1-2	many
AWRPAWRQETQY	TRBV30	TRBJ2-5	many
ASSEIGAPSNQPQH	TRBV19	TRBJ1-5	-
ASRRVLSGNTIY	TRBV6-2/TRBV6-3	TRBJ1-3	many
ASSYRGPYNSPLH	TRBV27	TRBJ1-6	-
ASSLRGDEQF	TRBV12-3/TRBV12-4	TRBJ2-1	many
SAREASGGYTDTQY	TRBV20-1	TRBJ2-3	many
ASMGATANYGYT	TRBV19	TRBJ1-2	few
ASSPTSSTDTQY	TRBV18	TRBJ2-3	many
SATPLLAGDYNEQF	TRBV20-1	TRBJ2-1	many
ASSRGSNTGELF	TRBV19	TRBJ2-2	few
ASSQIQGRFSTEAF	TRBV3-1	TRBJ1-1	many
TSNLLGGGAQY	TRBV5-6	TRBJ2-5	-
ASSLAEPSPDTQY	TRBV7-8	TRBJ2-3	many
SVEDPSLGASQETQY	TRBV29-1	TRBJ2-5	many
ASSLRSGRHYGYT	TRBV5-6	TRBJ1-2	-
ASSPEGFLEQY	TRBV18	TRBJ2-7	-
ASSSGGSGANVLT	TRBV5-1	TRBJ2-6	few
ASSLQGSETQY	TRBV10-1	TRBJ2-5	-
ASSSWTGVWELF	TRBV12-3/TRBV12-4	TRBJ2-2	-
ATSESGSGDEKLF	TRBV24-1	TRBJ1-4	-
ATADRDSPRPQH	TRBV6-2/TRBV6-3	TRBJ1-5	many
SARVTSGSRYEQY	TRBV20-1	TRBJ2-7	many
ASSGSEMYVEQF	TRBV19	TRBJ2-1	-